This T cell receptor (beta chain) was obtained from a study of cytomegalovirus exposure and HLA in healthy donors. Regarding the study as a whole: There were a few CMV-associated chains whose specificity for CMV antigens was confirmed in vitro.

Worth noting for this clone: Its antigen is not known.

Generated by immunoSEQ multiplex PCR, the TCRdb table keeps only in-frame clones and is missing some. This sample carries approximately 160,000 clones, 96% of them seen once, and the ten largest clones take around 0.9%. The sequencing sample was made of PBMCs. This TCR derives from a woman aged 18-29 years in good health and CMV-seronegative.

The CDR3 nucleotides read TGTGCCAGCAGCACCCGGGACAGATGGACCGGGGAGCTGTTTTTT. Translation: CASSTRDRWTGELFF. The gene calls are TRBV5-4 and TRBJ2-2; 7 nucleotides match TRBD1. The CDR3 contains 15 residues. V was clipped by 4 bases and J by 5 bases; unmatched bases: 8. The germline CDR1 and CDR2 sequences are SGHNT and YYREEE (reference sequence).